This TCR beta chain was retrieved from a study of CD8 T cells in Susac syndrome. Study-level background: Among the Susac syndrome patients sequenced, over five had active disease and roughly 8 were in remission.

As regards this clonotype: As yet, its antigen is unknown.

The RNA input was roughly 0.45 to 1 ug, and it was reverse transcribed with random hexamers. The amplification used immunoSEQ multiplex PCR on TCR beta CDR3; it spanned 54 Vbeta and 13 Jbeta. Using its own MiXCR run on the immunoSEQ multiplex PCR reads, TCRdb lists one record per CDR3 protein. There are roughly 130,000 distinct CDR3 sequences in the sample; around 94% occur only once, and 0.28% lies in the top ten. This CDR3 spans 13 amino acids. Germline CDR1 reads SGHVS; CDR2 reads FNYEAQ. The ends were cut back, 4 bases at V and 6 bases at J, with 13 bases in the middle. Study conclusions and caveats: The number of Susac-specific public clones found was 15 to 20 in total CD8+ repertoires and roughly 5 in CD8+ TEMRA repertoires.

TEMRA cells underwent FACS enrichment and CD8+ and CD4+ T cells underwent negative isolation. Input material: CD8+ T cells from PBMCs. The receptor's source is a human donor with Susac syndrome. This chain connects TRBV7-6 to TRBJ2-7; no firm D call. CDR3 amino acids: CASSSNPTSEQYF. The CDR3 region has the DNA TGTGCCAGCAGCTCCAATCCGACGAGCGAGCAGTACTTC. Filled out from reference TRBV7-6 and TRBJ2-7, the complete variable domain reads GAGVSQSPRYKVTKRGQDVALRCDPISGHVSLYWYRQALGQGPEFLTYFNYEAQQDKSGLPNDRFSAERPEGSISTLTIQRTEQRDSAMYRCASSSNPTSEQYFGPGTRLTVT.